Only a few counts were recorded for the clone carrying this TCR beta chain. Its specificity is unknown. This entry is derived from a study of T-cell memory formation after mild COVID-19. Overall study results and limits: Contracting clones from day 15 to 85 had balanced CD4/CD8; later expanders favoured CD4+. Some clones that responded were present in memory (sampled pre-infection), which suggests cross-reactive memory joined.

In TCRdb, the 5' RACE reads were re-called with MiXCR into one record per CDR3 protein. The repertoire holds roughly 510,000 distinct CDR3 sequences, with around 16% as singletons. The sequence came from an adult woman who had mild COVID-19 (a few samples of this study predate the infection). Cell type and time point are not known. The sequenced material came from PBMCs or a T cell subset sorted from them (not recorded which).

CDR3 amino acids: CASTVSGSSEQFF. CDR3 in DNA: TGTGCCAGCACCGTTAGCGGGAGTAGTGAGCAGTTCTTC. The rearrangement joins TRBV25-1 to TRBJ2-1; 9 positions match TRBD2. After removal of 7 bases from V and 9 bases from J, the junction contained 7 bases not matched to a gene. This CDR3 is built from 13 residues. Looked up from germline, CDR1 is MGHDK and CDR2 is SYGVNS. Together with reference TRBV25-1 and TRBJ2-1, the CDR3 gives the full variable domain: EADIYQTPRYLVIGTGKKITLECSQTMGHDKMYWYQQDPGMELHLIHYSYGVNSTEKGDLSSESTVSRIRTEHFPLTLESARPSHTSQYLCASTVSGSSEQFFGPGTRLTVL.